These T cell receptor beta chains were read from a single sample in a study of blood T cell repertoires in COVID-19. Assay used: immunoSEQ multiplex PCR; TCRdb lists only in-frame clones, some missing. This table holds 120,000 to 150,000 clones, over 80% found once. Sequenced sample: peripheral blood. The receptor set was obtained from a woman in her thirties or forties with active or convalescent COVID-19. The CDR3 runs from the conserved cysteine through the conserved F or W. The D gene is left open where the match is weak. Only some rows state a clone size, as once, few, many or a class for expanded clones.

j_call | clone_size | d_call | v_call | cdr3_nt | cdr3_aa
TRBJ1-6 | . | TRBD1 | TRBV19 | TGTGCCAGTAGTCCGGGCTGGACAGGGGGGAGCTCACCCCTCCACTTT | CASSPGWTGGSSPLHF
TRBJ1-2 | . | . | TRBV30 | TGTGCCTGGAGTGGCCCGGGACGGGGGTCGTTGGGCTACACCTTC | CAWSGPGRGSLGYTF
TRBJ1-5 | . | TRBD1 | TRBV19 | TGTGCCAGTAGTATTGAAAAAGTGGCCGCGACAGGGGATCAGCCCCAGCATTTT | CASSIEKVAATGDQPQHF
TRBJ1-5 | . | . | TRBV5-6 | TGTGCCAGCAGCTTGAACAAGTTGACAGGACGGCAGCCCCAGCATTTT | CASSLNKLTGRQPQHF
TRBJ2-2 | . | TRBD1 | TRBV19 | TGTGCCAGCCGGACTAACAGGGGGCTAACCGGGGAGCTGTTTTTT | CASRTNRGLTGELFF
TRBJ2-7 | . | . | TRBV2 | TGTGCCAGCACCGAGTGGCAGGCTCGCTCCTACGAGCAGTACTTC | CASTEWQARSYEQYF
TRBJ1-5 | . | TRBD1 | TRBV6-2/TRBV6-3 | TGTGCCAGCAGTCCACTCCCGACAGGGACGGAGTTCAATCAGCCCCAGCATTTT | CASSPLPTGTEFNQPQHF
TRBJ1-4 | . | . | TRBV6-5 | TGTGCCAGCAGTCACAGGGTCGGCGAAAAACTGTTTTTT | CASSHRVGEKLFF
TRBJ1-4 | . | TRBD1 | TRBV19 | TGTGCCAGTAGTATTCTCGCGACAGGGCTTGCAACTAATGAAAAACTGTTTTTT | CASSILATGLATNEKLFF
TRBJ1-4 | . | . | TRBV18 | TGTGCCAGCTCACCGTCAGGGCTAGTAACTAATGAAAAACTGTTTTTT | CASSPSGLVTNEKLFF
TRBJ1-3 | . | . | TRBV6-5 | TGTGCCAGCAGTTACGGAGGGGCAACTGGAAACACCATATATTTT | CASSYGGATGNTIYF
TRBJ1-2 | once | TRBD1 | TRBV7-9 | TGTGCCAGCAGCTTATTGGAAAGGGGACAGGGAACTGGCTACACCTTC | CASSLLERGQGTGYTF
TRBJ1-3 | . | . | TRBV5-8 | TGTGCCAGCCGGGAGGGGGGCATGCTCTCTGGAAACACCATATATTTT | CASREGGMLSGNTIYF
TRBJ2-7 | . | TRBD2 | TRBV28 | TGTGCCAGCAGTTCTATCGGGAGCGGGGGGATCTACGAGCAGTACTTC | CASSSIGSGGIYEQYF
TRBJ2-7 | once | . | TRBV6-2/TRBV6-3 | TGTGCCAGCAGTTACGCAGAATCCTACGAGCAGTACTTC | CASSYAESYEQYF
TRBJ2-3 | . | TRBD1 | TRBV6-5 | TGTGCCAGCTCCAGAGGAGACAGGGTTTCAGATACGCAGTATTTT | CASSRGDRVSDTQYF
TRBJ1-2 | . | TRBD1 | TRBV29-1 | TGCAGCGTCAAACAGGGGGACTATGGCTACACCTTC | CSVKQGDYGYTF
TRBJ2-3 | . | TRBD2 | TRBV4-3 | TGCGCCAGCAGCTTGAGCGGGGACCCCACAGATACGCAGTATTTT | CASSLSGDPTDTQYF
TRBJ1-2 | . | . | TRBV6-1 | TGTGCCAGCAGTGAGGGGCCGGCGGGAGGGAACTATGGCTACACCTTC | CASSEGPAGGNYGYTF
TRBJ1-1 | . | TRBD1 | TRBV28 | TGTGCCAGCAGTTTATCACCGGGACAGGGGAACACTGAAGCTTTCTTT | CASSLSPGQGNTEAFF
TRBJ1-1 | . | . | TRBV3-1/TRBV3-2 | TGTGCCAGCAGCCCCTCCGGGAAGAACACTGAAGCTTTCTTT | CASSPSGKNTEAFF
TRBJ1-1 | . | . | TRBV12-3/TRBV12-4 | TGTGCCAGCTACGGAGCGAACACTGAAGCTTTCTTT | CASYGANTEAFF
TRBJ1-5 | . | TRBD1 | TRBV15 | TGTGCCACCAGCAGAGAGGATCCCTGGGACAGCCGTAATAGCAATCAGCCCCAGCATTTT | CATSREDPWDSRNSNQPQHF
TRBJ1-2 | . | . | TRBV3-1/TRBV3-2 | TGTGCCAGCAGCCATTCCTTGGGGGGTAACTATGGCTACACCTTC | CASSHSLGGNYGYTF
TRBJ2-3 | once | . | TRBV29-1 | TGCAGCGTTGTGCACATTGGTGCATCAGATACGCAGTATTTT | CSVVHIGASDTQYF
TRBJ2-1 | . | TRBD2 | TRBV4-3 | TGCGCCAGCAGCCAAGACGAGTGGCTAGCGGGAGAAGCATATGAGCAGTTCTTC | CASSQDEWLAGEAYEQFF
TRBJ2-5 | . | . | TRBV28 | TGTGCCAGCAGTTTAGGTGGAGGGCCACAAGAGACCCAGTACTTC | CASSLGGGPQETQYF
TRBJ1-3 | . | . | TRBV10-2 | TGCGCCAGCAGTGACGCCTCAGCGAGGGGAAACACCATATATTTT | CASSDASARGNTIYF
TRBJ1-3 | . | . | TRBV28 | TGTGCCAGCAGTCTCCCCGGGACTCCTGGAAACACCATATATTTT | CASSLPGTPGNTIYF
TRBJ1-1 | . | . | TRBV2 | TGTGCCAGCAGTGACCTCAGGGGGAACACTGAAGCTTTCTTT | CASSDLRGNTEAFF
TRBJ1-1 | . | . | TRBV19 | TGTGCCAGTAGTAAAGCGAGCGGATCGACTGAAGCTTTCTTT | CASSKASGSTEAFF
TRBJ2-1 | . | TRBD2 | TRBV9 | TGTGCCAGCAGCTCAGCGGGAGGGCTCTGGAGACAGTTCTTC | CASSSAGGLWRQFF
TRBJ2-7 | . | TRBD1 | TRBV7-6 | TGTGCCAGCAGCCCCCCCAACAGGGGGGACTACGAGCAGTACTTC | CASSPPNRGDYEQYF
TRBJ2-2 | . | . | TRBV19 | TGTGCCAGTAGTTGGGGGGACTCTACCGGGGAGCTGTTTTTT | CASSWGDSTGELFF
TRBJ2-1 | . | TRBD2 | TRBV6-5 | TGTGCCAGCAGTTACTCCCTCGTTGGGGGGGAGAATGAGCAGTTCTTC | CASSYSLVGGENEQFF
TRBJ1-2 | . | TRBD1 | TRBV2 | TGTGCCAGCAGCGGCCCGGACAGGGGGCGCGACTATGGCTACACCTTC | CASSGPDRGRDYGYTF
TRBJ1-2 | few | TRBD1 | TRBV5-1 | TGCGCCAGCACGCGAACACAGGGGGCGCGGTATGGCTACACCTTC | CASTRTQGARYGYTF
TRBJ2-2 | . | TRBD1 | TRBV5-6 | TGTGCCAGCAGGACGACAGGGGATGGGTCGGGGGAGCTGTTTTTT | CASRTTGDGSGELFF
TRBJ2-3 | . | . | TRBV5-1 | TGCGCCAGCAGCTCGCCGGCGAGGGGGTTGGATACGCAGTATTTT | CASSSPARGLDTQYF
TRBJ2-7 | once | TRBD1 | TRBV4-3 | TGCGCCAGCAGCCGGAGCCCTACAGGGGAAAGGGAGCAGTACTTC | CASSRSPTGEREQYF
TRBJ2-1 | once | TRBD1 | TRBV7-9 | TGTGCCAGCAGCGCGACAGGGGGGCTAATTCACTCCTACAATGAGCAGTTCTTC | CASSATGGLIHSYNEQFF
TRBJ2-1 | . | TRBD2 | TRBV29-1 | TGCAGCGCTGGGCCCCTAGCGGGAGGTCTGGATGAGCAGTTCTTC | CSAGPLAGGLDEQFF
TRBJ2-1 | once | . | TRBV27 | TGTGCCAGCAGCCTGGCTACCGGGGATGAGCAGTTCTTC | CASSLATGDEQFF
TRBJ2-5 | . | TRBD2 | TRBV20-1 | TGCAGTGCTAGTAAAGGGGCTGGCCTAGCGGGAGAGCTATACGCGACCCAGTACTTC | CSASKGAGLAGELYATQYF
TRBJ1-1 | . | TRBD1 | TRBV6-5 | TGTGCCAGCAGTTACGGGGCAGGGGGGTTCACTGAAGCTTTCTTT | CASSYGAGGFTEAFF
TRBJ1-3 | . | . | TRBV19 | TGTGCCAGTAGTCTTTCAGCGCTCTCTGGAAACACCATATATTTT | CASSLSALSGNTIYF
TRBJ2-2 | . | . | TRBV9 | TGTGCCAGCAGCGTAGTGCCGGACAGATCTCCCCGGGAGCTGTTTTTT | CASSVVPDRSPRELFF
TRBJ1-5 | . | TRBD1 | TRBV6-5 | TGTGCCAGCAGTTCTCCCGACAGGGCCAATCAGCCCCAGCATTTT | CASSSPDRANQPQHF
TRBJ2-7 | . | . | TRBV27 | TGTGCCAGCAGTTTATCAGTGGTACGGCAGGGGAACTACGAGCAGTACTTC | CASSLSVVRQGNYEQYF
TRBJ1-2 | . | . | TRBV7-6 | TGTGCCAGCGGCCAGGGCTACACCTTC | CASGQGYTF
TRBJ1-6 | . | TRBD1 | TRBV28 | TGTGCCAGCACCACAGACCAGGGGGCTAATTCACCCCTCCACTTT | CASTTDQGANSPLHF
TRBJ2-3 | . | TRBD1 | TRBV3-1/TRBV3-2 | TGTGCCAGCAGCCTGGGACAGGGCACAGATACGCAGTATTTT | CASSLGQGTDTQYF
TRBJ1-2 | few | TRBD1 | TRBV7-9 | TGTGCCAGCAGCTTAAGGACAGGGAATGGCTACACCTTC | CASSLRTGNGYTF
TRBJ2-1 | . | . | TRBV7-9 | TGTGCCAGCAGCTTCACCCAGGGGAATGAGCAGTTCTTC | CASSFTQGNEQFF
TRBJ2-3 | . | TRBD2 | TRBV7-8 | TGTGCCAGCAGCTTAAACCCTAGCGGGCGCACAGATACGCAGTATTTT | CASSLNPSGRTDTQYF
TRBJ1-2 | . | . | TRBV19 | TGTGCCAGTAGTCCCCGGCAGGGTGACGGCTACACCTTC | CASSPRQGDGYTF
TRBJ1-1 | . | . | TRBV4-1 | TGCGCCAGCAGCCAAGGGACAGCCTTGAGAGATGAAGCTTTCTTT | CASSQGTALRDEAFF
TRBJ1-2 | . | . | TRBV7-9 | TGTGCCAGCAGCTTGGGGGCAGGGTTTGGCAACTATGGCTACACCTTC | CASSLGAGFGNYGYTF
TRBJ1-5 | . | . | TRBV11-2 | TGTGCCAGCAGCTTGACCTCAGGGTCTGGTCAGCCCCAGCATTTT | CASSLTSGSGQPQHF